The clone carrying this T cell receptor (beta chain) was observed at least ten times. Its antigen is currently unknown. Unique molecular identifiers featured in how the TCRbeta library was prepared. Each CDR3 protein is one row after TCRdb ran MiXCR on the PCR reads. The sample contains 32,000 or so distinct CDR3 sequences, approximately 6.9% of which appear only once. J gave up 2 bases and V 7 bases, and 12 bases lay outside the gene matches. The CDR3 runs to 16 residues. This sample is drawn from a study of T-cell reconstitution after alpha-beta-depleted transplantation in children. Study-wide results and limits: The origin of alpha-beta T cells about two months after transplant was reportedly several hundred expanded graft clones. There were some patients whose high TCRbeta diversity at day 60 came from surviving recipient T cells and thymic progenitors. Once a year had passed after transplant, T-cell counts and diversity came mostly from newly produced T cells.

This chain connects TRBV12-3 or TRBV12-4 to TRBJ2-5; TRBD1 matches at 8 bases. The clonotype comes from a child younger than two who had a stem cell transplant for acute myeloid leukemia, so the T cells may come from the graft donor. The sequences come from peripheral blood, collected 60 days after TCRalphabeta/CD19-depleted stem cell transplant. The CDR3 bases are TGTGCCAGCAAGCGGACAGGGTTTAGTCAACAAGAGACCCAGTACTTC. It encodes CASKRTGFSQQETQYF.